This TCR beta chain originates from a study of early T cells in non-severe SARS-CoV-2 infection. Across the study: RNA in bulk from unsorted whole blood was sequenced, and chains were unpaired.

Trimming cost V 7 bases and J 4 bases; bases outside gene matches: 12. The CDR3 runs 15 residues. Germline V lookup: CDR1 MNHEY, CDR2 SMNVEV (reference sequence). This clonotype has more than one count but fewer than ten. The antigen is unknown. Study-wide findings and caveats: Sequences matched to VDJdb favored anti-spike CD8 responses, while private and CD4 specificities were missed.

Researchers tagged individual cDNA molecules with unique molecular identifiers. TCRdb recomputed calls from the 5' RACE reads with MiXCR, one row per CDR3 protein. The table lists tens of thousands of distinct CDR3 sequences, around 12% of them singletons. This TCR was sampled from an adult who was a healthcare worker with PCR-confirmed SARS-CoV-2 infection or an uninfected control (not recorded which). The donor label of this sample is uncertain. The chain uses TRBV27 and TRBJ1-2; 7 positions match TRBD1. Sample: whole blood, taken at baseline. The CDR3 loop is CASTEFGTDSYGYTF. Here the CDR3 DNA reads TGTGCCAGCACCGAATTCGGGACAGACTCCTATGGCTACACCTTC.